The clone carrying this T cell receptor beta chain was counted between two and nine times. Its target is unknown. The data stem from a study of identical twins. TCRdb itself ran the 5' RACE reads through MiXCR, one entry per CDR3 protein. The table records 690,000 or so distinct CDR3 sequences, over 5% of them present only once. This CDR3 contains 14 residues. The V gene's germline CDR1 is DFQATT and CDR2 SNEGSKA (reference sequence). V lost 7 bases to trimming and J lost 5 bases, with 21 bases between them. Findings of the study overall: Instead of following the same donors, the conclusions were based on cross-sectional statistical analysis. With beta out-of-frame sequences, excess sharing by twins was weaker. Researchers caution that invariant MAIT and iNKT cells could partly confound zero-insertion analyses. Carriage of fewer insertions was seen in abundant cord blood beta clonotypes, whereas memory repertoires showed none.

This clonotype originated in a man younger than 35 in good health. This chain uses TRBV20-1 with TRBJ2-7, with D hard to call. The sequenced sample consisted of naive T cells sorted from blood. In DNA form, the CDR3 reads TGCAGTGTAAGAGGACCAAGGGATTCAGACGAGCAGTACTTC. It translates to CSVRGPRDSDEQYF.